These 14 T cell receptor beta chains came from one sample sequenced in a study of blood T cell repertoires in COVID-19. Generated by immunoSEQ multiplex PCR, the TCRdb table keeps only in-frame clones and is missing some. The table records about 330,000 clones, roughly 89% of them present only once. The sample consisted of peripheral blood. The receptor source for this set is a man aged 25 to 45 with COVID-19, enrolled during active disease.

The rearrangement joins TRBV6-5 to TRBJ2-5; 10 bases align to TRBD1. Germline values: CDR1 MNHEY, CDR2 SVGAGI. The trim removed 5 bases at V and 4 bases at J, leaving 7 bases unmatched. This CDR3 has 15 residues. The CDR3 DNA follows: TGTGCCAGCAGTAAGCGGGACAGGGGTTTAGAGACCCAGTACTTC. Amino acid sequence: CASSKRDRGLETQYF.

This sequence joins TRBV30 and TRBJ1-1; 11 bases match TRBD1. The CDR3 has 14 amino acids. Germline V gives CDR1 GTSNPN, CDR2 SVGIG (reference sequence). The V gene end was trimmed by 3 bases and the J gene end by 11 bases; junction bases not matched to a gene: 11. CDR3 protein: CAWSVKPGQGEAFF. In nucleotides, the CDR3 is TGTGCCTGGAGCGTCAAGCCGGGACAGGGGGAGGCTTTCTTT.

Notes on this clone: This sample also contains other DNA sequences that code for the same CDR3. The gene calls are TRBV19 and TRBJ1-1, with unresolved D. CDR1 is LNHDA and CDR2 is SQIVND in the germline V gene (reference sequence). V gave up 1 base and J gave up 7 bases, with 7 bases separating them. The CDR3 has 12 residues. In nucleotides, the CDR3 is TGTGCCAGTAGTATAGGCGGGGTTGAAGCTTTCTTT. This codes for CASSIGGVEAFF.

V and J are TRBV18 and TRBJ2-1, with a tentative D call TRBD2 (5 bases). V lost 3 bases and J 8 bases, leaving 11 bases between the germline ends. In germline, CDR1 is KGHSH, CDR2 LQKENI. The CDR3 runs to 13 residues. CDR3 DNA: TGTGCCAGCTCACCGCAAACGGAGGATGAGCAGTTCTTC. Protein: CASSPQTEDEQFF. Full variable domain (remainder filled in from reference TRBV18 and TRBJ2-1): NAGVMQNPRHLVRRRGQEARLRCSPMKGHSHVYWYRQLPEEGLKFMVYLQKENIIDESGMPKERFSAEFPKEGPSILRIQQVVRGDSAAYFCASSPQTEDEQFFGPGTRLTVL.

This clone was detected only a few times. CDR3 residues: CASSQEQHSNQPQHF. The CDR3 DNA is TGCGCCAGCAGCCAAGAACAGCATAGCAATCAGCCCCAGCATTTT. This rearrangement joins TRBV4-3 to TRBJ1-5; D not certain. V was trimmed by 0 bases and J by 0 bases, leaving 6 bases between them. The CDR3 has 15 amino acids. Germline V gives CDR1 LGHNA, CDR2 YSLEER.

Regarding this clone: The same CDR3 can be traced to other DNA sequences in this sample. The rearrangement joins TRBV2 to TRBJ1-1; maybe TRBD1 (6 bases). The CDR3 length is 12 residues. Trimming shortened V by 6 bases and J by 2 bases, and 7 bases separated the two germline ends. Per the germline V gene, CDR1 is SNHLY and CDR2 is FYNNEI. Here the CDR3 DNA reads TGTGCCAGCAGGGACAGTAACACTGAAGCTTTCTTT. Translated, it gives CASRDSNTEAFF.

J is TRBJ2-5 and V is TRBV18; D is possibly TRBD1 (5 bases). Trimming left V 5 bases short and J 2 bases short, with 15 bases between. CDR3 length equals 15 residues. CDR1 is KGHSH and CDR2 is LQKENI in the germline V gene. Written as DNA, the CDR3 is TGTGCCAGCTCAGGGGCATCGGCTCCGCAAGAGACCCAGTACTTC. Residues: CASSGASAPQETQYF.

This chain uses TRBV9 with TRBJ2-2; D might be TRBD1 (9 bases). The ends were cut back, 3 bases at V and 5 bases at J, with 32 bases in the middle. The CDR3 runs to 21 residues. The germline V gene encodes CDR1 SGDLS and CDR2 YYNGEE. The DNA of the CDR3 is TGTGCCAGCAGCGCCCCCCCCGGGACAGGGTGGTTAGCGGGGCGGACCGGGGAGCTGTTTTTT. Translated, it gives CASSAPPGTGWLAGRTGELFF.

The V call is TRBV27, the J call TRBJ2-7; tentatively, D is TRBD2 (5 bases). Germline V gene lookup returns CDR1 MNHEY and CDR2 SMNVEV (reference sequence). The CDR3 contains 15 residues. The V gene lost 8 bases and the J gene lost 1 base, with 18 bases spanning the gap. The DNA of the CDR3 is TGTGCCAGCGGGAACCCGCGGGTCAAATCCTACGAGCAGTACTTC. Its translation: CASGNPRVKSYEQYF.

Here the CDR3 reads CASGPRNTGELFF. CDR3 coding DNA: TGTGCTAGTGGCCCCAGGAACACCGGGGAGCTGTTTTTT. This chain uses TRBV12-5 with TRBJ2-2; D gene unclear. CDR1 LGHNT and CDR2 FRNRAP come from the germline V gene. The CDR3 has 13 amino acids. Trimming cost V 6 bases and J 1 base, with 6 bases left between them.

The genes are TRBV7-8 and TRBJ1-1; D remains unclear. Germline CDR1 reads SGHVS; CDR2 reads FQNEAQ. This CDR3 comprises 16 residues. Trimming pared 3 bases from V and 1 base from J, leaving 15 bases between. Here the CDR3 reads CASSLAPPRGNTEAFF. CDR3 bases: TGTGCCAGCAGCTTGGCACCACCCCGGGGGAACACTGAAGCTTTCTTT.

This clone was detected once. The chain carries TRBV7-9 and TRBJ1-3, with TRBD1 as a possible D gene (5 bases). Trimming took off 6 bases at V and 0 bases at J, with 12 bases between the two ends. Germline V gene sequence: CDR1 SEHNR, CDR2 FQNEAQ (reference sequence). The length of the CDR3 is 15 residues. CDR3 residues: CASSHRMLSGNTIYF. CDR3 DNA sequence: TGTGCCAGCAGTCACAGGATGCTCTCTGGAAACACCATATATTTT.

The chain joins TRBV7-6 to TRBJ2-3; 8 nucleotides line up with TRBD2. Germline assignment: CDR1 SGHVS and CDR2 FNYEAQ. The CDR3 has 15 amino acids. The J segment lost 7 bases and the V segment lost 5 bases, leaving 11 bases of the junction unmatched. DNA of the CDR3: TGTGCCAGCAGCATCTCGGGGGGGCCGATTAATACGCAGTATTTT. Translated, it gives CASSISGGPINTQYF.

This clone was counted a single time. V gene TRBV9 combines with J gene TRBJ2-1, with 7 bases identical to TRBD2. Germline V gives CDR1 SGDLS, CDR2 YYNGEE. Losses at the gene ends were 4 bases for V and 8 bases for J; bases not matched to a gene: 6. This CDR3 contains 13 residues. The CDR3 is CASSPGGMDEQFF. Written as DNA, the CDR3 is TGTGCCAGCAGCCCCGGGGGGATGGATGAGCAGTTCTTC.